The sample holds a few counts of the clone carrying this T cell receptor beta chain. The antigen remains unidentified. Trimming cost V 4 bases and J 8 bases, with 14 bases left between them. Germline V gives CDR1 SEHNR, CDR2 FQNEAQ (reference sequence). This CDR3 has 14 amino acids. Tumor samples were taken before definitive surgery or chemotherapy. Sequencing used immunoSEQ multiplex PCR; TCRdb keeps in-frame clones, though not all of them. The data hold 11,000 or so clones, with 80% to 85% observed a single time. This sample was taken from a study of high-grade serous ovarian cancer treatment subgroups. Study observations and caveats: Repertoire similarity ranged about 0.11 to 0.79 between tumors of one patient. CDR1 and CDR2 were left unanalyzed; analyses focused on CDR3. Without spatial data, bulk sequencing limits insight into HGSC tumor diversity.

This sequence was found in a human donor with high-grade serous ovarian cancer. Material: tumor tissue. V gene TRBV7-9 combines with J gene TRBJ1-4; perhaps TRBD1 as D (5 bases). As DNA, the CDR3 is TGTGCCAGCAGCTCGGGGCCTCGGGGGGAAAAACTGTTTTTT. Its translation: CASSSGPRGEKLFF.